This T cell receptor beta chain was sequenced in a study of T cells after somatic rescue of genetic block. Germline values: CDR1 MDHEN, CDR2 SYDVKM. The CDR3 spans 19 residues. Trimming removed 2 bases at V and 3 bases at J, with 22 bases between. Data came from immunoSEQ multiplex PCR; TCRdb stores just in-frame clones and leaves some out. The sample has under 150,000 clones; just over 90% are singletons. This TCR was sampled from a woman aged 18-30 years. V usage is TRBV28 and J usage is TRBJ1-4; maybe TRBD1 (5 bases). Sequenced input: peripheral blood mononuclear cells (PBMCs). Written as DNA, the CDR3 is TGTGCCAGCAGTTTAGGGGCCCCCGAGTGGGAACGGGCTAATGAAAAACTGTTTTTT. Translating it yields CASSLGAPEWERANEKLFF.